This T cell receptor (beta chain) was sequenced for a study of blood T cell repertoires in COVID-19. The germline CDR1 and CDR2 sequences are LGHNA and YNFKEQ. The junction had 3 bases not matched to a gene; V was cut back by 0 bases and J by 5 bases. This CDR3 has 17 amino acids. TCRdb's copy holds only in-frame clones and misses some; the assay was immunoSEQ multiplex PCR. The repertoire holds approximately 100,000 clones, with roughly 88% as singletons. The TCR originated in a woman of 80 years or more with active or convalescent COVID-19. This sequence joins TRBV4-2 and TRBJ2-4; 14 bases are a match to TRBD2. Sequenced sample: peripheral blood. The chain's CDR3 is CASSQETSGRAENIQYF. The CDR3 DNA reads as TGTGCCAGCAGCCAAGAGACTAGCGGGAGGGCTGAAAACATTCAGTACTTC.